This entry concerns a single T cell receptor beta chain. The repertoire was sequenced with immunoSEQ multiplex PCR; TCRdb's copy has only in-frame clones and lacks some. The profile shows hundreds of thousands of clones, 85% to 90% of them singletons. This specimen comes from a study of Ad26.COV2.S vaccination and SARS-CoV-2 variants. Treatment of the sample: some 19 received Ad26.COV2.S at low or high dose, single or two shots; about five received placebo; per-sample allocation not given. Repertoires come from day 63 after the first vaccine or placebo injection. The source was peripheral blood, collected in a trial of Ad26.COV2.S vaccine versus placebo. This receptor was obtained from a person between 18 and 65 years old who received the Ad26.COV2.S COVID-19 vaccine or a placebo.

Here the CDR3 DNA reads TGTGCCAGCAGCTTTTACCGGACTAGCGGGAGACCCGGACGCACAGATACGCAGTATTTT. It translates to CASSFYRTSGRPGRTDTQYF. The chain recombines TRBV6-2 or TRBV6-3 with TRBJ2-3, with 13 nucleotides matching TRBD2. The CDR3 length is 20 residues. The trim removed 6 bases at V and 1 base at J, leaving 16 bases unmatched. Germline-derived CDR1 and CDR2 are MNHEY and SVGEGT.